What follows are 25 T cell receptor beta chains derived from one specimen sequenced in a study of post-analysis software for immune sequencing data (dated by TCRdb to about 2015). The method behind the library was PCR. The sequencing machine was an Illumina HiSeq 2500. To reduce PCR and sequencing biases, unique molecular identifiers were incorporated into the TCR beta cDNA libraries. TCRdb cleaned the public reads at Q25 with fastp, built clones with MiXCR and kept in-frame beta chains. Identical CDR3 proteins give one entry, which carries the most common genes and DNA. A total of about 460,000 distinct CDR3 sequences appear in this sample, around 40% of them only once. The top ten clones comprise 12% of the sample. Points the paper makes about the study in general: About 5 TRBV segments, including TRBV5-6, TRBV5-1 and TRBV20-1, were significantly more frequent in patients than controls.

For these TCRs, the target antigens are not known. Sequencing was performed on blood. The receptor set was obtained from a girl aged 5-17 years with multiple sclerosis.

The chain has TRBV5-1 and TRBJ1-2; 7 bases are a match to TRBD1. Germline loops: CDR1 SGHRS, CDR2 YFSETQ. Trimming at V came to 0 bases and at J to 8 bases, leaving 16 bases not matched to a gene. This CDR3 is built from 17 residues. For the CDR3, the DNA is TGCGCCAGCAGCTTGGCCCGACAGGGAGGCCAGAGTGGGGGCTACACCTTC. Translation: CASSLARQGGQSGGYTF.

V gene TRBV18 combines with J gene TRBJ1-1; D gene unclear. V lost 2 bases, J lost 4 bases, and 8 bases lay in between. Germline CDR1 is KGHSH and CDR2 is LQKENI. CDR3 length: 13 residues. CDR3: CASSPGVSTEAFF. In nucleotides, the CDR3 is TGTGCCAGCTCACCAGGCGTGAGCACTGAAGCTTTCTTT.

This clonotype was picked up one time. The chain combines TRBV14 with TRBJ2-1; the D gene is possibly TRBD2 (6 bases). This CDR3 is built from 15 residues. V was shortened by 4 bases and J by 7 bases, with 17 bases between the two germline ends. The germline V gene has CDR1 SGHDN and CDR2 FVKESK. The chain's CDR3 is CASSPNPGLLNEQFF. CDR3 nucleotides: TGTGCCAGCAGCCCAAACCCGGGACTCCTAAATGAGCAGTTCTTC.

J is TRBJ2-7 and V is TRBV20-1, with a weak D call TRBD1 (6 bases). V was trimmed by 5 bases and J by 3 bases, leaving 17 bases between them. In germline, CDR1 is DFQATT, CDR2 SNEGSKA (reference sequence). The CDR3 is 14 amino acids. This CDR3 reads CSAVKQGRGYEQYF. The DNA for the CDR3 is TGCAGTGCTGTCAAACAGGGAAGGGGCTACGAGCAGTACTTC.

In its sample, this clonotype was seen a few times. The chain carries TRBV7-9 and TRBJ2-1; 10 bases line up with TRBD2. V lost 4 bases, J lost 5 bases, and 8 bases stayed unmatched. The germline gives CDR1 SEHNR, CDR2 FQNEAQ (reference sequence). The CDR3 consists of 16 residues. The chain's CDR3 is CASSSIAGGPDNEQFF. The CDR3 bases are TGTGCCAGCAGCTCAATAGCGGGAGGCCCCGACAATGAGCAGTTCTTC.

V is TRBV7-3 and J is TRBJ2-2; D is ambiguous. This CDR3 has 15 amino acids. Germline loops: CDR1 SGHTA, CDR2 FQGTGA. V shed 2 bases and J shed 1 base, with 8 bases lying between them. For the CDR3, the DNA is TGTGCCAGCAGCTTATTGGATTTGAACACCGGGGAGCTGTTTTTT. Translated, it gives CASSLLDLNTGELFF.

This clonotype was recorded a few times. V usage is TRBV7-6 and J usage is TRBJ2-7, with TRBD1 matching over 9 bases. V was pared by 5 bases and J by 2 bases, with 10 bases of the junction left unmatched. The germline V gene encodes CDR1 SGHVS and CDR2 FNYEAQ. The CDR3 runs 16 residues. The CDR3 here is CASSLLGGQGAYEQYF. The DNA of the CDR3 is TGTGCCAGCAGCCTCTTGGGGGGACAGGGTGCCTACGAGCAGTACTTC. The full variable domain, completed using reference TRBV7-6 and TRBJ2-7, is GAGVSQSPRYKVTKRGQDVALRCDPISGHVSLYWYRQALGQGPEFLTYFNYEAQQDKSGLPNDRFSAERPEGSISTLTIQRTEQRDSAMYRCASSLLGGQGAYEQYFGPGTRLTVT.

The rearrangement links TRBV12-3 or TRBV12-4 to TRBJ2-5; 8 nucleotides match TRBD2. J was trimmed by 2 bases and V by 5 bases; bases with no gene match: 4. The CDR3 has 14 residues. The CDR3 loop is CASSPREGQETQYF. The CDR3 coding sequence is TGTGCCAGCAGTCCTCGGGAGGGACAAGAGACCCAGTACTTC.

CDR3 in amino acids: CSATRLAGEREQYF. The CDR3 bases are TGCAGTGCTACCCGACTAGCGGGAGAGCGCGAGCAGTACTTC. V and J are TRBV20-1 and TRBJ2-7, with 12 nucleotides matching TRBD2. The V gene end was trimmed by 4 bases and the J gene end by 6 bases; junction bases not matched to a gene: 7. The germline V gene encodes CDR1 DFQATT and CDR2 SNEGSKA (reference sequence). The CDR3 spans 14 residues.

The chain joins TRBV5-6 to TRBJ2-1; the D gene is possibly TRBD2 (6 bases). Germline loops: CDR1 SGHDT, CDR2 YYEEEE. The length of the CDR3 is 16 residues. Trimming took 3 bases from V and 3 from J, leaving 16 bases between them. CDR3 sequence reads: CASSYRLETFYNEQFF. DNA of the CDR3: TGTGCCAGCAGCTATCGACTAGAAACGTTCTACAATGAGCAGTTCTTC.

CDR3 amino acids: CASSPEDFQETQYF. The CDR3 coding sequence is TGTGCCAGCAGCCCGGAGGACTTCCAAGAGACCCAGTACTTC. V gene TRBV7-2 combines with J gene TRBJ2-5, with D possibly matching TRBD2 (5 bases). This CDR3 comprises 14 residues. The germline V and J ends were trimmed by 5 bases and 1 base, with 11 bases remaining between them. Germline V lookup: CDR1 SGHTA, CDR2 FQGNSA.

As to this clonotype: One end of the junction varies from germline; a read error may be responsible. The chain has TRBV15 and TRBJ2-1; 11 bases fit TRBD2. The germline V gene has CDR1 LNHNV and CDR2 YYDKDF (reference sequence). The CDR3 length is 16 residues. The CDR3 sequence is CATSRGLAVSYNEQFF. In DNA form, the CDR3 reads TGTGCCACCAGCAGGGGACTAGCGGTCTCCTACAATGAACAGTTCTTC.

The V call is TRBV12-3 or TRBV12-4, the J call TRBJ1-1, with D possibly being TRBD1 (6 bases). The CDR3 has 17 amino acids. V was shortened by 6 bases and J by 3 bases, with 23 bases between the two germline ends. The CDR3 bases are TGTGCCAGCAGCCCAGTCCCTCTTTACAGGGAGGACACTGAAGCTTTCTTT. Its translation: CASSPVPLYREDTEAFF.

The sample holds a few counts of this clonotype. The J gene is TRBJ2-5, the V gene TRBV6-6, with 7 bases aligning to TRBD1. The J segment lost 5 bases and the V segment lost 5 bases, leaving 11 bases of the junction unmatched. The V gene's germline CDR1 is MNHNY and CDR2 SVGAGI (reference sequence). This CDR3 has 15 amino acids. The CDR3 loop is CASSPPDRSGETQYF. The DNA of the CDR3 is TGTGCCAGCAGTCCCCCGGACAGGTCGGGGGAGACCCAGTACTTC.

In this sample, this clonotype turned up a few times. The chain joins TRBV29-1 to TRBJ2-3; D ambiguous. The ends were cut back, 4 bases at V and 6 bases at J, with 17 bases in the middle. CDR1 and CDR2 from the germline V gene are SQVTM and ANQGSEA. The CDR3 contains 14 residues. CDR3 region: CSVALTARVDTQYF. The CDR3 bases are TGCAGCGTTGCCCTGACGGCAAGAGTGGATACGCAGTATTTT.

This chain joins TRBV6-5 and TRBJ1-6; D possibly corresponds to TRBD1 (6 bases). Germline assignment: CDR1 MNHEY and CDR2 SVGAGI. The CDR3 is made up of 15 amino acids. Trimming took off 6 bases at V and 4 bases at J, with 13 bases between the two ends. CDR3 DNA sequence: TGTGCCAGCAGCTATGAAGGACAGTATAATTCACCCCTCCACTTT. Protein product: CASSYEGQYNSPLHF.

This chain connects TRBV7-9 to TRBJ2-5; D perhaps matches TRBD2 (6 bases). The tail of the sequence fits TRBJ2-7 better, so the J call may be wrong. From germline, CDR1 is SEHNR and CDR2 FQNEAQ (reference sequence). This CDR3 spans 14 amino acids. CDR3 nucleotide sequence: TGTGCCACATCCTGGGGACTGAAGTCCTACGAGCAGTACTTC. Its translation: CATSWGLKSYEQYF.

This clonotype came up many times. The genes are TRBV5-1 and TRBJ2-7; a possible D gene is TRBD1 (6 bases). Trimming pared 4 bases from V and 4 bases from J, leaving 6 bases between. CDR1 and CDR2 from the germline V gene are SGHRS and YFSETQ. This CDR3 is built from 11 residues. Here the CDR3 reads CASSTGYEQYF. The CDR3 DNA reads TGCGCCAGCAGCACAGGGTACGAGCAGTACTTC.

The chain has TRBV24-1 and TRBJ2-1, with TRBD2 matching 9 bases. The CDR3 consists of 16 residues. V lost 4 bases to trimming and J lost 6 bases; unmatched junction nucleotides: 9. Germline V gives CDR1 KGHDR, CDR2 SFDVKD. This CDR3 reads CATSDRVRLAANEQFF. CDR3 DNA sequence: TGTGCCACCAGTGACCGCGTAAGACTAGCGGCCAATGAGCAGTTCTTC.

This clonotype appeared many times. The chain links TRBV20-1 to TRBJ2-4; the D is unclear. The V end lost 1 base, the J end lost 7 bases, and 8 bases lay between the germline ends. CDR3 size: 12 residues. From germline, CDR1 is DFQATT and CDR2 SNEGSKA (reference sequence). CDR3 bases: TGCAGTGCTAGAGGCTTAGTCAACATTCAGTACTTC. Translation: CSARGLVNIQYF.

The chain employs TRBV11-2 and TRBJ2-5; D remains unclear. The CDR3 consists of 11 residues. Germline CDR1 and CDR2: SGHAT and FQNNGV. The V gene lost 3 bases and the J gene lost 11 bases, with 10 bases spanning the gap. CDR3 sequence reads: CASSFELRQYF. CDR3 nucleotide sequence: TGTGCCAGCAGCTTTGAGTTGCGGCAGTACTTC.

The chain couples TRBV12-3 or TRBV12-4 to TRBJ2-1, with TRBD2 identical over 8 bases. The V segment lost 0 bases and the J segment 4 bases; nucleotides outside the gene matches: 11. The CDR3 loop spans 18 amino acids. This CDR3 is CASSLAVAGRARYNEQFF. The CDR3, as DNA: TGTGCCAGCAGTTTAGCAGTAGCCGGGAGGGCCCGATACAATGAGCAGTTCTTC.

The V and J genes are TRBV6-5 and TRBJ2-2; the D gene is possibly TRBD2 (5 bases). The V gene's germline CDR1 is MNHEY and CDR2 SVGAGI. The V and J ends lost 8 bases and 1 base respectively, with 11 bases between them. The CDR3 runs to 14 residues. DNA for the CDR3: TGTGCCAGCCTAAGGACTGGGAACACCGGGGAGCTGTTTTTT. Residues: CASLRTGNTGELFF.

In this sample, this clonotype turned up a few times. The chain couples TRBV28 to TRBJ1-2; 7 bases are shared with TRBD1. The CDR3 is 15 amino acids. Germline assignment: CDR1 MDHEN and CDR2 SYDVKM. Unmatched junction bases numbered 13, after V lost 9 bases and J lost 3 bases. The chain's CDR3 is CASRRAPDRDYGYTF. CDR3 nucleotides: TGTGCCAGTAGACGAGCCCCAGACAGGGACTATGGCTACACCTTC.

The chain carries TRBV20-1 and TRBJ1-2; D gene unclear. Between the trimmed V and J ends, which lost 6 bases and 2 bases, there was a span of 13 bases. Germline V lookup: CDR1 DFQATT, CDR2 SNEGSKA (reference sequence). The CDR3 sequence is 13 residues long. CDR3 region: CSAPASSNYGYTF. CDR3 DNA sequence: TGCAGTGCCCCAGCGAGTAGCAACTATGGCTACACCTTC.